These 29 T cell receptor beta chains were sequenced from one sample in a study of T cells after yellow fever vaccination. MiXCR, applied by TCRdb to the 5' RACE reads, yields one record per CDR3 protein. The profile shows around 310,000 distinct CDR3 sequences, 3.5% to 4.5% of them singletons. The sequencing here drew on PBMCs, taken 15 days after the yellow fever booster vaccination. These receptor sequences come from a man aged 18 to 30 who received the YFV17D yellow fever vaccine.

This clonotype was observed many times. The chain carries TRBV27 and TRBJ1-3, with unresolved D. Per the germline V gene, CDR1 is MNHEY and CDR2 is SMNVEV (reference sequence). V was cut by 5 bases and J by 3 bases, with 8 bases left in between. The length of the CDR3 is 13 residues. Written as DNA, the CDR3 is TGTGCCAGCAGTCGCGGAAGTGGAAACACCATATATTTT. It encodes CASSRGSGNTIYF.

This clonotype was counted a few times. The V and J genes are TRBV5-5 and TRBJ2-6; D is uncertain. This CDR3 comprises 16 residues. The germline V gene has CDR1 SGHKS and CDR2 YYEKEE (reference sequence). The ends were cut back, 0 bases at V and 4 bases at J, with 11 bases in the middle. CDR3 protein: CASSLGPSPGANVLTF. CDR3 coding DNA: TGTGCCAGCAGCTTGGGACCCAGCCCCGGGGCCAACGTCCTGACTTTC.

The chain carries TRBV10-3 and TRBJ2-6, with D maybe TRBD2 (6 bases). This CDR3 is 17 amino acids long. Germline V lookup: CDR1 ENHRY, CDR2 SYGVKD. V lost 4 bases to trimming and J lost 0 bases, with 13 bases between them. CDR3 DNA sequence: TGTGCCATCAGTGGGGGACTGGGTGGCTCTGGGGCCAACGTCCTGACTTTC. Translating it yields CAISGGLGGSGANVLTF.

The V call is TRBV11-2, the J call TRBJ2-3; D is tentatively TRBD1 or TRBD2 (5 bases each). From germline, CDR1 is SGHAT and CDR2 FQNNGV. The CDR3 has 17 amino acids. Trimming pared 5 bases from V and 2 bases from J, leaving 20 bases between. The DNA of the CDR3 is TGTGCCAGCAGCACAGTCGGGGCGGCGGGTCCCACAGATACGCAGTATTTT. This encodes CASSTVGAAGPTDTQYF.

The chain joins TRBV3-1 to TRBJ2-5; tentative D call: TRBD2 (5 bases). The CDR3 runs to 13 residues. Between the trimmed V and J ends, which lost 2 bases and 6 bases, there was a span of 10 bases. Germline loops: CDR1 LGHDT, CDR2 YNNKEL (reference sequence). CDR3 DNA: TGTGCCAGCAGCCAACCCGGGGTGAAGACCCAGTACTTC. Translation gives CASSQPGVKTQYF.

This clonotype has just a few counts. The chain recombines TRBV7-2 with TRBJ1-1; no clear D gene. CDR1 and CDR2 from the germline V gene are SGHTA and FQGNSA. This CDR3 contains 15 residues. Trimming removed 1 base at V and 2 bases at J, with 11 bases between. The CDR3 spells CASSLGGSLNTEAFF. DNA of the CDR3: TGTGCCAGCAGCTTAGGTGGCAGTTTAAACACTGAAGCTTTCTTT.

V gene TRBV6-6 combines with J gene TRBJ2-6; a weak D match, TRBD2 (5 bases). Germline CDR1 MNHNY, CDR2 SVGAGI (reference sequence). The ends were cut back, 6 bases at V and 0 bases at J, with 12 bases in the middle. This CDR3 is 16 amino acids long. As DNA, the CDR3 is TGTGCCAGCAGCCGACCGGAGGTCTCTGGGGCCAACGTCCTGACTTTC. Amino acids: CASSRPEVSGANVLTF.

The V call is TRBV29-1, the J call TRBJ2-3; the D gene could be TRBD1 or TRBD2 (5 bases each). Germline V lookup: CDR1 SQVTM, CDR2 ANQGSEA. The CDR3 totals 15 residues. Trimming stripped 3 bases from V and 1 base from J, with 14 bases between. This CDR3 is CSVEVEGPGTDTQYF. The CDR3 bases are TGCAGCGTTGAGGTTGAGGGGCCAGGCACAGATACGCAGTATTTT.

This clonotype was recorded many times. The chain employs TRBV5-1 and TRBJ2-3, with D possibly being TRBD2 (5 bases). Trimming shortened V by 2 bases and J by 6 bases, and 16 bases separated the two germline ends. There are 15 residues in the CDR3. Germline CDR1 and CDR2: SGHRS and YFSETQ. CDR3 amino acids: CASSFGNGVEDTQYF. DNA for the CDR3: TGCGCCAGCAGCTTCGGGAACGGGGTGGAGGATACGCAGTATTTT.

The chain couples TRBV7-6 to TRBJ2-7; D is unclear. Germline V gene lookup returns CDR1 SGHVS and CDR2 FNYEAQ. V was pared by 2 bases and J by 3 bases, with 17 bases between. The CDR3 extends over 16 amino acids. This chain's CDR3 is CASSLSADQNIYEQYF. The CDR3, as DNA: TGTGCCAGCAGCTTATCGGCAGATCAAAATATCTACGAGCAGTACTTC.

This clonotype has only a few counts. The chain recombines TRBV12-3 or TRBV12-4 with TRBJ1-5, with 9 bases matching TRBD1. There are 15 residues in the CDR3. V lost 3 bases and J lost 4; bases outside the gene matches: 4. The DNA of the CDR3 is TGTGCCAGCAGTTTTGCCGGGACAGGGAATCAGCCCCAGCATTTT. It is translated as CASSFAGTGNQPQHF.

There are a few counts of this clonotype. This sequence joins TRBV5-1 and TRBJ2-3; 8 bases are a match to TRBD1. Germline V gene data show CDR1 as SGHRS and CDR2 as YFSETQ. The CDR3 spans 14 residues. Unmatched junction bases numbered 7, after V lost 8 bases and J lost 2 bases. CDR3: CASWTGQYTDTQYF. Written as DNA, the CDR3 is TGCGCCAGTTGGACAGGGCAGTACACAGATACGCAGTATTTT.

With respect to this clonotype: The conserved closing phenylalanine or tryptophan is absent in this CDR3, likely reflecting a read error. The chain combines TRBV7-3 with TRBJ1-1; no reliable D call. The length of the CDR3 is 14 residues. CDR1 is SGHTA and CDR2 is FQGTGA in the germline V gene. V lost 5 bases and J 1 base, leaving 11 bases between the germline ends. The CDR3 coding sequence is TGTGCCAGCAGCCCGGGGAGGGAGAACACTGAAGCTTTCATT. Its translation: CASSPGRENTEAFI.

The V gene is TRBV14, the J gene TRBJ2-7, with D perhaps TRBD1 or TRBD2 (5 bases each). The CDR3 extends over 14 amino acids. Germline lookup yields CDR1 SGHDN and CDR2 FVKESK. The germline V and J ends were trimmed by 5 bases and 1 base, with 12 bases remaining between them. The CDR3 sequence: CASSAGTVSYEQYV. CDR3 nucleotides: TGTGCCAGCAGCGCAGGGACGGTATCCTACGAGCAGTACGTC.

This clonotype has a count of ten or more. CDR3 coding DNA: TGTGCCAGCAGTTCTCCAGGGGGAAGCACAGATACGCAGTATTTT. This sequence encodes CASSSPGGSTDTQYF. The chain joins TRBV27 to TRBJ2-3; 7 positions agree with TRBD1. CDR1 MNHEY and CDR2 SMNVEV come from the germline V gene (reference sequence). Germline trimming cut 4 bases from V and 0 bases from J; bases unmatched to any gene: 4. The CDR3 has 15 amino acids.

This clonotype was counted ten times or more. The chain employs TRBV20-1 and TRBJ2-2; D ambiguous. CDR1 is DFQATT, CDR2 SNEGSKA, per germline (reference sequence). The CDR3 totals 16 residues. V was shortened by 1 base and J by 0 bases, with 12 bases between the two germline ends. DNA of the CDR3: TGCAGTGCTAGAGGAAATACTCGGTCGAACACCGGGGAGCTGTTTTTT. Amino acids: CSARGNTRSNTGELFF.

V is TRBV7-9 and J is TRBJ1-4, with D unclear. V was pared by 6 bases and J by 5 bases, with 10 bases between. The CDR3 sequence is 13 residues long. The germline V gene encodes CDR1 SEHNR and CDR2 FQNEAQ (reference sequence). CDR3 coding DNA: TGTGCCAGCAGGAGAAGTGGGAATGAAAAACTGTTTTTT. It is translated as CASRRSGNEKLFF.

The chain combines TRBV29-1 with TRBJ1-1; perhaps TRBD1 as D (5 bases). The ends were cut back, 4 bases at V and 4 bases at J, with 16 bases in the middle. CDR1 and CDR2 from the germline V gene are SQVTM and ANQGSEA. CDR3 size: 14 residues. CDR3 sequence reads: CSVVGRDGSTEAFF. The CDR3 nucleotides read TGCAGCGTTGTCGGCAGGGACGGAAGCACTGAAGCTTTCTTT.

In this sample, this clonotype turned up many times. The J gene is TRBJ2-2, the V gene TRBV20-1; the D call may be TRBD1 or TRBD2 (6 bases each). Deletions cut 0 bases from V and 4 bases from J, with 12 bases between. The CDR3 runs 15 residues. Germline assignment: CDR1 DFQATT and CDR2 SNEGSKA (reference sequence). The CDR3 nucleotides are TGCAGTGCTAGAGAAGACGGGGGCATCACCGGGGAGCTGTTTTTT. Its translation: CSAREDGGITGELFF.

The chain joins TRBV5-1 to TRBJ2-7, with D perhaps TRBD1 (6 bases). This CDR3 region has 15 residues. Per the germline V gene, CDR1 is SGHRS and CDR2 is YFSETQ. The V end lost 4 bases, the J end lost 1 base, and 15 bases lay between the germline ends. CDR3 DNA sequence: TGCGCCAGCAGCCCCCACAGGGCTTTATCCTACGAGCAGTACTTC. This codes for CASSPHRALSYEQYF.

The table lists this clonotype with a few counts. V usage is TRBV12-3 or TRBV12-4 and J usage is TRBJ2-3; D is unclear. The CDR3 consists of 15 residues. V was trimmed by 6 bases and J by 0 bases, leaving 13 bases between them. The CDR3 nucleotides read TGTGCCAGCAGCCCCTTTTTAGCTAGCACAGATACGCAGTATTTT. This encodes CASSPFLASTDTQYF.

The CDR3 nucleotides read TGTGCCAGCAGTTACCGCATGAGAGCAGGGGAAAACACCGGGGAGCTGTTTTTT. Translated, it gives CASSYRMRAGENTGELFF. The V and J genes are TRBV6-2 or TRBV6-3 and TRBJ2-2; a weak D match, TRBD1 (6 bases). From germline, CDR1 is MNHEY and CDR2 SVGEGT. This CDR3 has 18 amino acids. V was clipped by 2 bases and J by 2 bases, with 18 bases between them.

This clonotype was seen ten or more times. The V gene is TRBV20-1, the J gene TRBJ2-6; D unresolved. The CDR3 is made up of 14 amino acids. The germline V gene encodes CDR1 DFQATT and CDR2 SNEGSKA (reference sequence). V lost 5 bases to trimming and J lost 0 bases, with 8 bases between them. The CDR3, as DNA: TGCAGTGCTCCAATGAGCTCTGGGGCCAACGTCCTGACTTTC. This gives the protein CSAPMSSGANVLTF.

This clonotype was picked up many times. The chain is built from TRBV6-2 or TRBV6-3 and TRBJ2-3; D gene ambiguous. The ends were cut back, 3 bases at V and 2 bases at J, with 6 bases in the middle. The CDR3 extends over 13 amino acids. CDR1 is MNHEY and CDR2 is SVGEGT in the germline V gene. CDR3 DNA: TGTGCCAGCAGTTATGTCTCCACAGATACGCAGTATTTT. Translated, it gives CASSYVSTDTQYF.

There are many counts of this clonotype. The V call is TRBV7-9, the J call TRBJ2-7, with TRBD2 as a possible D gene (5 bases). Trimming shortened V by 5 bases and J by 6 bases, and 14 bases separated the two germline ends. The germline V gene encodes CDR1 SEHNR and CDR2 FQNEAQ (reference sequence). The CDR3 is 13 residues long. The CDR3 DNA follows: TGTGCCAGCAGCCCGGACTGGTTCGGCGAGCAGTACTTC. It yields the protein CASSPDWFGEQYF.

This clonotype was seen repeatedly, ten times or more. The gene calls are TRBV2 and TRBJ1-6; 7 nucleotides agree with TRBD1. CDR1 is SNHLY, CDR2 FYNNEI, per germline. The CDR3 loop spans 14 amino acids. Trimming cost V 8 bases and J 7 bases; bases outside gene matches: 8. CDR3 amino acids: CASGGQSENSPLHF. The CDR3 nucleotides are TGTGCCAGCGGGGGACAGTCTGAAAATTCACCCCTCCACTTT.

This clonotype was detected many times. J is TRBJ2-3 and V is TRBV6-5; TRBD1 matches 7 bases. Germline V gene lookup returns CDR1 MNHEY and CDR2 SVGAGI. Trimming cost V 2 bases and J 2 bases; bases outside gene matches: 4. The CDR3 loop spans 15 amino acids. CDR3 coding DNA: TGTGCCAGCAGTTACAGGGGACAGATCACAGATACGCAGTATTTT. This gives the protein CASSYRGQITDTQYF.

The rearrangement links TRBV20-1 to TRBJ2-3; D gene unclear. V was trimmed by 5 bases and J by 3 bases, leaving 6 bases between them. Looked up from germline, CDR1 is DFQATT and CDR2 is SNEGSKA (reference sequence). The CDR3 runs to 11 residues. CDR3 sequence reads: CSAPLTDTQYF. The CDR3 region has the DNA TGCAGTGCTCCTCTTACAGATACGCAGTATTTT.

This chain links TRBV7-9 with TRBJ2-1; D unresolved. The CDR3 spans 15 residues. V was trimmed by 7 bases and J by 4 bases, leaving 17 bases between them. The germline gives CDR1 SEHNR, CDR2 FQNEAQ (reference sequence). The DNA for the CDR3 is TGTGCCAGCACCGGAGACCTTACACCTTACAATGAGCAGTTCTTC. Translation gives CASTGDLTPYNEQFF.